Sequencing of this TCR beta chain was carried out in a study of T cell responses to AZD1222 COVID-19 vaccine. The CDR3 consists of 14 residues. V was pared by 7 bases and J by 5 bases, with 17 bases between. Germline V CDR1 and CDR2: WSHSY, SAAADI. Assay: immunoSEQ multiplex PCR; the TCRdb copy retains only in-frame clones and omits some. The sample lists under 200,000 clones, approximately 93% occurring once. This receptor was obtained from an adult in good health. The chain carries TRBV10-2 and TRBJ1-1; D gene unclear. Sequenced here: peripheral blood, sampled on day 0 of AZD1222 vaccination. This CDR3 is CASNVQVGQTEAFF. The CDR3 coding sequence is TGCGCCAGCAACGTGCAAGTGGGCCAGACTGAAGCTTTCTTT.